The present TCR beta chain was sequenced within a study of cytomegalovirus exposure and HLA in healthy donors. PCR was performed using 60 Vbeta and 13 Jbeta primers. Profiling relied on immunoSEQ multiplex PCR, and the TCRdb table lists in-frame clones only, not all of them. The table lists 160,000 or so clones, approximately 77% of them singletons. As regards this clone: Additional DNA sequences in this sample encode the identical CDR3.

This CDR3 contains 19 residues. Sequencing was done on a sample of PBMCs. This chain connects TRBV21-1 to TRBJ2-3; no DNA check was done on the table's D call, TRBD1. TRBV21-1 is noted as a pseudogene. This clonotype originated in a female donor in good health and CMV-seronegative. As DNA, the CDR3 is TGTGCCAGCAGCAAAGCGCGAGGAAGGGACAGGGGCTACACAGATACGCAGTATTTT. It translates to CASSKARGRDRGYTDTQYF.